The source of this T cell receptor (beta chain) is a study of low-dose radiotherapy and immunotherapy resistance in tumors. The overall study: Patients were treated with intravenous nivolumab at 240 mg every two weeks and were also dosed with ipilimumab at 1 mg/kg every six weeks.

In its sample, this clonotype was seen a few times. TCRs were put through approximately 20 PCR cycles of amplification with Phusion. A constant-region primer and the V-primer adapter served as the primer pair. The mRNA which had been isolated was amplified by in vitro transcription. In TCRdb, the reads were re-called with MiXCR into one record per CDR3 protein. The table lists tens of thousands of distinct CDR3 sequences, about 12% of them singletons, with approximately 6% in the top ten. The CDR3 is 15 amino acids. The V gene's germline CDR1 is SGHRS and CDR2 YFSETQ. Trimming stripped 3 bases from V and 9 bases from J, with 19 bases between. The time point here: before trial treatment.

The chain couples TRBV5-1 to TRBJ2-1, with D possibly matching TRBD1 (6 bases). The receptor comes from a female donor with ovarian cancer. This material consisted of PBMCs, taken before treatment. The CDR3 protein is CASSSTGIGGGEQFF. CDR3 in DNA: TGCGCCAGCAGCTCGACAGGTATAGGCGGTGGTGAGCAGTTCTTC.